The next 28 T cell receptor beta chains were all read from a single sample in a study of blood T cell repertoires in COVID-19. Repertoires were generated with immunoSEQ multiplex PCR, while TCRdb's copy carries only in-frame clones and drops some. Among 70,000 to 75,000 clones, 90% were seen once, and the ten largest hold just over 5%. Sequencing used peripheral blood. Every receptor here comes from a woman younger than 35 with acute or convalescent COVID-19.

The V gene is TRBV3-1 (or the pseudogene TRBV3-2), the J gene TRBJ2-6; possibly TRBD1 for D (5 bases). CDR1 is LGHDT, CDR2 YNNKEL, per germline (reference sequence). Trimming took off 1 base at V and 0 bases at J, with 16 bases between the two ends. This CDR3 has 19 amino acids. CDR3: CASSQGVGATSSGANVLTF. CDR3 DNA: TGTGCCAGCAGCCAAGGGGTAGGGGCCACCAGCTCTGGGGCCAACGTCCTGACTTTC.

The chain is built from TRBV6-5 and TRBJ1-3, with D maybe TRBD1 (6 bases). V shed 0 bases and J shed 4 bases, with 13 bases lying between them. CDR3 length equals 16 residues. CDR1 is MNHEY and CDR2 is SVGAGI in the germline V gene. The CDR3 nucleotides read TGTGCCAGCAGTTACTCGCAGGGGCTGACCGGAAACACCATATATTTT. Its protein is CASSYSQGLTGNTIYF.

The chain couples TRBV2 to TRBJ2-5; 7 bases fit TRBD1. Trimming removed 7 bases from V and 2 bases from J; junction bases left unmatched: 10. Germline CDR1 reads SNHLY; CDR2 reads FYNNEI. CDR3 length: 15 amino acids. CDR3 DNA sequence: TGTGCCAGCACTCCCCGGGGACAGTTGCAAGAGACCCAGTACTTC. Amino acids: CASTPRGQLQETQYF.

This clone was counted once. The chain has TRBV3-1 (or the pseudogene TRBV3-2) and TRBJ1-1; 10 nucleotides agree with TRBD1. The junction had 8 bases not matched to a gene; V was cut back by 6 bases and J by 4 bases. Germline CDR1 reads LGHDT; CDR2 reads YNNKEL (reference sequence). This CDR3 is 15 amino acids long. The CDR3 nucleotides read TGTGCCAGCAGTCTTGAGACAGGGGGCAGCACTGAAGCTTTCTTT. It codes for CASSLETGGSTEAFF.

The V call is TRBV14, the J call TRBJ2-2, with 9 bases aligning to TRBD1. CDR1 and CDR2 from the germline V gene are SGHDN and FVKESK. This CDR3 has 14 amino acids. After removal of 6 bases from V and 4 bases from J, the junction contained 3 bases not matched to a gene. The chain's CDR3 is CASRGTGPTGELFF. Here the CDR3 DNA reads TGTGCCAGCAGAGGGACAGGGCCCACCGGGGAGCTGTTTTTT.

CDR3 DNA sequence: TGCGCCAGCAGCTCTAGACAGGGTAACACTGAAGCTTTCTTT. Translating it yields CASSSRQGNTEAFF. V and J are TRBV5-1 and TRBJ1-1; 7 bases agree with TRBD1. V lost 3 bases and J lost 2; bases outside the gene matches: 4. The length of the CDR3 is 14 residues. CDR1 is SGHRS and CDR2 is YFSETQ in the germline V gene.

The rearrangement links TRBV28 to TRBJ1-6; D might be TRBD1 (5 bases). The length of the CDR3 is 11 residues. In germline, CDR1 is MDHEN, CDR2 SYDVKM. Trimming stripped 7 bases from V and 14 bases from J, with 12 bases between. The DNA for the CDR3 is TGTGCCAGCAAGACCCGGGGGTCCCTCCACTTT. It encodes CASKTRGSLHF.

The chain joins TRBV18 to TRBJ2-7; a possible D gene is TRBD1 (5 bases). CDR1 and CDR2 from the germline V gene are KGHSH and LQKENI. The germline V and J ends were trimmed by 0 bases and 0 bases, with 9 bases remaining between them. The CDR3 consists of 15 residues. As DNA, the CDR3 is TGTGCCAGCTCACCACCGGTGGGGCGCTCCTACGAGCAGTACTTC. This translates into CASSPPVGRSYEQYF. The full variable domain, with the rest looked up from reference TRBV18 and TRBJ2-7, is NAGVMQNPRHLVRRRGQEARLRCSPMKGHSHVYWYRQLPEEGLKFMVYLQKENIIDESGMPKERFSAEFPKEGPSILRIQQVVRGDSAAYFCASSPPVGRSYEQYFGPGTRLTVT.

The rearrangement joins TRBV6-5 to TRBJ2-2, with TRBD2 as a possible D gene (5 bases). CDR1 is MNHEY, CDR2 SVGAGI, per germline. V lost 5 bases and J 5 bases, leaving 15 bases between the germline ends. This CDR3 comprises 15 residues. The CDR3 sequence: CASSMGVPSTGELFF. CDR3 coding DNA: TGTGCCAGCAGTATGGGAGTCCCCTCGACCGGGGAGCTGTTTTTT.

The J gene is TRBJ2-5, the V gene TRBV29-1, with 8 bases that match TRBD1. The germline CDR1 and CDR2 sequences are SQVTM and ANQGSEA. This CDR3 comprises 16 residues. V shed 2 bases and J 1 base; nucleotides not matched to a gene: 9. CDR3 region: CSVERSGQGAQETQYF. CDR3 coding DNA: TGCAGCGTTGAAAGGAGTGGACAGGGAGCCCAAGAGACCCAGTACTTC.

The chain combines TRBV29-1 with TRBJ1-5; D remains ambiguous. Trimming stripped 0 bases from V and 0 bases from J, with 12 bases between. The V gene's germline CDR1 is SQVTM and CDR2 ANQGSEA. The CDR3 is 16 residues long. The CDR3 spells CSVEDHNAGSNQPQHF. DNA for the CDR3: TGCAGCGTTGAAGACCACAACGCTGGTAGCAATCAGCCCCAGCATTTT.

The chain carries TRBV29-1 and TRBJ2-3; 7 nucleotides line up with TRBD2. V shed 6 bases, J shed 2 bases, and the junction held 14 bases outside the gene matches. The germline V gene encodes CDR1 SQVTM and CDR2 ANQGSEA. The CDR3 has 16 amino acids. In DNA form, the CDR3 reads TGCAGCGTAGGAAAAATAGCGGGCGGGTACACAGATACGCAGTATTTT. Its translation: CSVGKIAGGYTDTQYF.

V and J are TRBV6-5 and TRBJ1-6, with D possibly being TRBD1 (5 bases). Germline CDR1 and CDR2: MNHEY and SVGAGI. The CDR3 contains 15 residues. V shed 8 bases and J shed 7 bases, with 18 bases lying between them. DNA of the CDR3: TGTGCCAGCCAGGAAGCGGGGGTGGTAAATTCACCCCTCCACTTT. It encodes CASQEAGVVNSPLHF.

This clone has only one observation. The DNA for the CDR3 is TGTGCCAGCAGCGCATGGTCAGGGTACCAAGAGACCCAGTACTTC. Translation: CASSAWSGYQETQYF. The rearrangement uses TRBV7-6 and TRBJ2-5, with a possible D match to TRBD1 (5 bases). Germline V gene sequence: CDR1 SGHVS, CDR2 FNYEAQ. This CDR3 is built from 15 residues. Trimming left V 5 bases short and J 0 bases short, with 13 bases between. Full variable domain (remainder filled in from reference TRBV7-6 and TRBJ2-5): GAGVSQSPRYKVTKRGQDVALRCDPISGHVSLYWYRQALGQGPEFLTYFNYEAQQDKSGLPNDRFSAERPEGSISTLTIQRTEQRDSAMYRCASSAWSGYQETQYFGPGTRLLVL.

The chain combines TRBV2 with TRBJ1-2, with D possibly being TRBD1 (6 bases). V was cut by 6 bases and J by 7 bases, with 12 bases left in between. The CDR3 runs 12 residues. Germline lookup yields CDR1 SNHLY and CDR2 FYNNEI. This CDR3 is CASSADSSGYTF. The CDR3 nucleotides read TGTGCCAGCAGCGCGGACAGTAGTGGCTACACCTTC.

The CDR3 coding sequence is TGTGCCAGCAGTTTAGCGGATACGTACCAAGAGACCCAGTACTTC. Protein: CASSLADTYQETQYF. The chain recombines TRBV2 with TRBJ2-5; D possibly corresponds to TRBD2 (6 bases). The CDR3 sequence is 15 residues long. The germline V gene encodes CDR1 SNHLY and CDR2 FYNNEI. Trimming left V 5 bases short and J 0 bases short, with 13 bases between.

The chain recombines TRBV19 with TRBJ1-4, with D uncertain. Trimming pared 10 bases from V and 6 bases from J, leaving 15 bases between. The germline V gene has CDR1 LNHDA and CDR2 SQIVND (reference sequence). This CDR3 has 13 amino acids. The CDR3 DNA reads TGTGCCACCGCGGAGCGCGTCGATGAAAAACTGTTTTTT. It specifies CATAERVDEKLFF.

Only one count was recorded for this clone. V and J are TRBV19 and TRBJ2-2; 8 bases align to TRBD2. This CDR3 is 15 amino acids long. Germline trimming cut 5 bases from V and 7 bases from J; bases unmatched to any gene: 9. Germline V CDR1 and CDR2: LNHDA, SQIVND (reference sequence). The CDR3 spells CASSSPTSVGGELFF. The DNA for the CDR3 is TGTGCCAGTAGTTCCCCGACTAGCGTCGGCGGGGAGCTGTTTTTT.

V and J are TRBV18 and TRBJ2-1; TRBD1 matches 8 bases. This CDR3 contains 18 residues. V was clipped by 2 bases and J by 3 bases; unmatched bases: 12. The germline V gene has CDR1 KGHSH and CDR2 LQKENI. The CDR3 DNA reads TGTGCCAGCTCACCATCAGTCACCGACAGGGGCTTCTACAATGAGCAGTTCTTC. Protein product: CASSPSVTDRGFYNEQFF.

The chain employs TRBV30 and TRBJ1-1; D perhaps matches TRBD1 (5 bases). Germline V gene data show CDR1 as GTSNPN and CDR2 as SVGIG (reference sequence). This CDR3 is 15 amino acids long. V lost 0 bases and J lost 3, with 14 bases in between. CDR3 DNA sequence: TGTGCCTGGAGTGTAGGAGGGGTCGGAGACACTGAAGCTTTCTTT. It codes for CAWSVGGVGDTEAFF.

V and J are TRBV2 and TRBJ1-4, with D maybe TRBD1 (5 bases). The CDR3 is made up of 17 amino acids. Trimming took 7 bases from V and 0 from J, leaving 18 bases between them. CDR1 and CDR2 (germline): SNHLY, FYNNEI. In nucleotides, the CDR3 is TGTGCCAGCACGCGCCAGGGCCCTACAACAACTAATGAAAAACTGTTTTTT. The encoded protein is CASTRQGPTTTNEKLFF.

In nucleotides, the CDR3 is TGCGCCAGCAGCGCCCGATTGACAGGGGCCAACACCGGGGAGCTGTTTTTT. This codes for CASSARLTGANTGELFF. The V and J genes are TRBV5-1 and TRBJ2-2, with 8 bases identical to TRBD1. The CDR3 is made up of 17 amino acids. Per the germline V gene, CDR1 is SGHRS and CDR2 is YFSETQ. Losses at the gene ends were 4 bases for V and 2 bases for J; bases not matched to a gene: 10.

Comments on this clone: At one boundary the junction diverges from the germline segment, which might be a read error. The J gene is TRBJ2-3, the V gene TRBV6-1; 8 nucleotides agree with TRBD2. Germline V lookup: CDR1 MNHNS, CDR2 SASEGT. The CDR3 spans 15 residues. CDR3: CASSKAGEGSDTQYF. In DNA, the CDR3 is TGTGCCAGCAGTAAAGCGGGGGAGGGTTCAGATACGCAGTATTTT.

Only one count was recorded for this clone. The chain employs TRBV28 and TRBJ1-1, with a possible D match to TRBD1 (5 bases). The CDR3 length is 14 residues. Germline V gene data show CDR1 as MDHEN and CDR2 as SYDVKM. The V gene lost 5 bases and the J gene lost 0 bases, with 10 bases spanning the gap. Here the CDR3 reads CASSAGRMNTEAFF. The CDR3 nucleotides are TGTGCCAGCAGTGCGGGACGGATGAACACTGAAGCTTTCTTT.

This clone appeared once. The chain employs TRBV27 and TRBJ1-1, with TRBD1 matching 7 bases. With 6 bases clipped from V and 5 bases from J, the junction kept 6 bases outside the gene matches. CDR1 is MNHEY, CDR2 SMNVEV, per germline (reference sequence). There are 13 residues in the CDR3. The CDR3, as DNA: TGTGCCAGCAGCCCTAGGGGGCGAACTGAAGCTTTCTTT. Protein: CASSPRGRTEAFF.

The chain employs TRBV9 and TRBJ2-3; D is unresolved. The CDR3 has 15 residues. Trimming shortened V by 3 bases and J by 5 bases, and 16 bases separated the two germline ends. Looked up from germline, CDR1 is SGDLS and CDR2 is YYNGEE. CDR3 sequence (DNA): TGTGCCAGCAGCGACCCACCCCTAGTAGGAGATACGCAGTATTTT. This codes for CASSDPPLVGDTQYF.

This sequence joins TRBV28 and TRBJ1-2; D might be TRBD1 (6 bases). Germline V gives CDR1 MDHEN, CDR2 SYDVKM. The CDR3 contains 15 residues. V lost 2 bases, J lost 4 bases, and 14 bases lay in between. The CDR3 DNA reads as TGTGCCAGCAGTTTACATCTCCCAGGGGCCTATGGCTACACCTTC. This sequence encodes CASSLHLPGAYGYTF.

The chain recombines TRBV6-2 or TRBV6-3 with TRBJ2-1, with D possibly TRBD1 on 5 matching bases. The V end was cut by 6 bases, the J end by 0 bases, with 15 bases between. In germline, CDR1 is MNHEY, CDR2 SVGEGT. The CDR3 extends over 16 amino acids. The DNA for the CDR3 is TGTGCCAGCAGGCCTAAGGGGCTCCTCTCCTACAATGAGCAGTTCTTC. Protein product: CASRPKGLLSYNEQFF.